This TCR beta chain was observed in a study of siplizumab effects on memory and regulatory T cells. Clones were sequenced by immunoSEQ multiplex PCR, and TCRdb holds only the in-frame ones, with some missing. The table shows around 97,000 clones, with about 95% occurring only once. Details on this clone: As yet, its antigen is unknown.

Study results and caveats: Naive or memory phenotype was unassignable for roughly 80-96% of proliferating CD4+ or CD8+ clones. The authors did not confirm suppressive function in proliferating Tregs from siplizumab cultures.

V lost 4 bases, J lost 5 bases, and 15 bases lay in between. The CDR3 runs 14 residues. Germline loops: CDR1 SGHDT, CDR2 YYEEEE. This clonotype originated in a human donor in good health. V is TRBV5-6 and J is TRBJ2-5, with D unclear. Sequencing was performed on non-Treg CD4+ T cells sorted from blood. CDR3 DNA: TGTGCCAGCAGCCGGTCCAGAGAAGGTGAGACCCAGTACTTC. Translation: CASSRSREGETQYF.